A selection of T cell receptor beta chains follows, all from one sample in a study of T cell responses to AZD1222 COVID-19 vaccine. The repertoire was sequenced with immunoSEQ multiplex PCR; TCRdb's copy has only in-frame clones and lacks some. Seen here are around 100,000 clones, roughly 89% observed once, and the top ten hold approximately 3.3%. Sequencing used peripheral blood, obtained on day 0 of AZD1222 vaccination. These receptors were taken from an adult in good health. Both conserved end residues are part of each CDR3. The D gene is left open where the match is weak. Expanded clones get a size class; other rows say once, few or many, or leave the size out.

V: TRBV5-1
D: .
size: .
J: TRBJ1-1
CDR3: CASRSGRGTEAFF
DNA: TGCGCCAGCAGATCGGGGAGGGGCACTGAAGCTTTCTTT

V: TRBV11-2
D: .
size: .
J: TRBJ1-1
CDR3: CASSFRMLGRLTEAFF
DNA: TGTGCCAGCAGCTTTAGGATGCTCGGGAGGTTGACTGAAGCTTTCTTT

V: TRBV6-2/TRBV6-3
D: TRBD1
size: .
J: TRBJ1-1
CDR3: CASSSGQLNTEAFF
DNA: TGTGCCAGCAGTTCGGGACAGTTGAACACTGAAGCTTTCTTT

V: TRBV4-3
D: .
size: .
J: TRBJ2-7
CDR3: CASSQGVASYEQYF
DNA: TGCGCCAGCAGCCAAGGGGTAGCCAGCTACGAGCAGTACTTC

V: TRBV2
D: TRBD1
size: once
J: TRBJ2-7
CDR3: CASSADRGDSYEQYF
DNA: TGTGCCAGCAGTGCCGACAGGGGGGATTCCTACGAGCAGTACTTC

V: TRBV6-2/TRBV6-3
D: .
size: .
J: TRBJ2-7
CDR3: CASSTLPHRTVIHEQYF
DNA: TGTGCCAGCAGCACTCTCCCTCACAGGACTGTCATCCACGAGCAGTACTTC

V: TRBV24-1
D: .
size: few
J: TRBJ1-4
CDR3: CATSDPTGGDEKLFF
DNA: TGTGCCACCAGTGACCCGACAGGAGGTGATGAAAAACTGTTTTTT

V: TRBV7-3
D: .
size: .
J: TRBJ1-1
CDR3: CASSPSLNTEAFF
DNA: TGTGCCAGCAGCCCCTCCCTGAACACTGAAGCTTTCTTT

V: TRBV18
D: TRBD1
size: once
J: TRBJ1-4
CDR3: CASSPLGTGLIQGLFF
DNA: TGTGCCAGCTCACCCCTCGGGACAGGCCTAATCCAGGGACTGTTTTTT

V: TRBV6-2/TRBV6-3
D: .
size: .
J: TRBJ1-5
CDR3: CASSYSGGSNQPQHF
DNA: TGTGCCAGCAGTTACTCGGGGGGCAGCAATCAGCCCCAGCATTTT

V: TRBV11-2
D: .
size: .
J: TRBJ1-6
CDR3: CASSLGSRLNSPLHF
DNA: TGTGCCAGCAGCTTAGGATCCAGGCTTAATTCACCCCTCCACTTT

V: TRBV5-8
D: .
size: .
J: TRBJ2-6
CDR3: CASRSHRAGANVLTF
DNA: TGTGCCAGCAGATCACACAGGGCTGGGGCCAACGTCCTGACTTTC

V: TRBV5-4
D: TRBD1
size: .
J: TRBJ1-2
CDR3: CASSLDRGLDGYTF
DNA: TGTGCCAGCAGCTTGGACAGGGGGTTAGATGGCTACACCTTC

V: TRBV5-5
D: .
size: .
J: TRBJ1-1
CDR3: CASSWALVGTEAFF
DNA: TGTGCCAGCAGCTGGGCCCTGGTGGGCACTGAAGCTTTCTTT

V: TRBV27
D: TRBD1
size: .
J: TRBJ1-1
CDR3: CASTLEGAGRITEAFF
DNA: TGTGCCAGCACTCTTGAGGGGGCTGGTAGGATCACTGAAGCTTTCTTT

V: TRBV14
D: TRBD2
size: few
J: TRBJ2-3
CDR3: CASSQPRTSGGVDTQYF
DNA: TGTGCCAGCAGCCAACCGCGGACTAGCGGGGGGGTGGATACGCAGTATTTT

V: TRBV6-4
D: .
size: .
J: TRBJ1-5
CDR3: CASLRQRDNQPQHF
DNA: TGTGCCAGCTTAAGACAGAGAGATAATCAGCCCCAGCATTTT

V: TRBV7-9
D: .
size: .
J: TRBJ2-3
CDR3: CASSHRGSTDTQYF
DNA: TGTGCCAGCAGCCATCGGGGGAGCACAGATACGCAGTATTTT